This TCR beta chain comes out of a study of T cell repertoires in cytomegalovirus infection. Overall study context: Public TCR beta signature analysis indicated the presence of both CMV infection and matching HLA type.

Study findings and constraints: Carriers of CMV and the relevant HLA type were discriminated by public TCR beta frequency. In two of eight donors, the top clonotype was HLA-C-restricted CMV-specific.

The CDR3 totals 13 residues. The germline V gene encodes CDR1 SGHTA and CDR2 FQGNSA. The germline V and J ends were trimmed by 2 bases and 3 bases, with 8 bases remaining between them. TCRdb processed the reads anew with MiXCR; each CDR3 protein has one entry. The table has some 600,000 distinct CDR3 sequences, 20% to 25% seen once. About this clonotype itself: No antigen is known for it.

This sequence joins TRBV7-2 and TRBJ2-7; D gene ambiguous. The sample consisted of CD8+ T cells from PBMCs. The clonotype originates from a human donor in good health (CMV status not recorded). Some clones in this sample may be carry-over from other donors' samples. CDR3 sequence: CASSLNSHYEQYV. The CDR3 DNA sequence: TGTGCCAGCAGCTTAAACAGCCACTACGAGCAGTACGTC.